This T cell receptor (beta chain) was obtained from a study of T cell responses to AZD1222 COVID-19 vaccine. Notes on the study in general: Unmutated variant regions are reportedly the target of nearly half of TCRs that are spike-specific. Vaccine-associated CD4 TCRs ranged over spike, dominating at 160-218 and 743-854. Donors were largely white British and mainly female; clonal diversity was possibly underestimated.

About this clone: The antigen is not known.

The table came from immunoSEQ multiplex PCR; TCRdb's copy has only in-frame clones and leaves some out. The top ten clones hold 0.99% of a sample with about 190,000 clones, approximately 91% of them seen once. CDR1 and CDR2 (germline): MDHEN, SYDVKM. The V end lost 2 bases, the J end lost 7 bases, and 6 bases lay between the germline ends. This CDR3 is built from 11 residues. Sample: peripheral blood, taken on day 0 of AZD1222 vaccination. The chain recombines TRBV28 with TRBJ2-7; the D is unclear. The source is an adult in good health. The chain's CDR3 is CASSLSVEQYF. The CDR3 bases are TGTGCCAGCAGTTTAAGCGTTGAGCAGTACTTC. The whole variable domain, filled in from reference TRBV28 and TRBJ2-7, reads DVKVTQSSRYLVKRTGEKVFLECVQDMDHENMFWYRQDPGLGLRLIYFSYDVKMKEKGDIPEGYSVSREKKERFSLILESASTNQTSMYLCASSLSVEQYFGPGTRLTVT.